The 22 T cell receptor beta chains listed next were all sequenced from one sample in a study of human T cells and chemical hapten exposure. TCRdb itself ran the 5' RACE reads through MiXCR, one entry per CDR3 protein. The data hold around 100,000 distinct CDR3 sequences, with around a fifth observed a single time. Researchers extracted total RNA from unfractionated whole blood. These receptors all stem from a human donor in good health.

This sequence joins TRBV24-1 and TRBJ1-5, with D perhaps matching TRBD1 (5 bases). Germline CDR1 KGHDR, CDR2 SFDVKD. This CDR3 is built from 16 residues. Trimming took off 6 bases at V and 2 bases at J, with 16 bases between the two ends. This chain's CDR3 is CATSPRDQRGNQPQHF. CDR3 sequence (DNA): TGTGCCACCAGTCCTAGGGACCAGCGGGGCAATCAGCCCCAGCATTTT.

This clonotype turned up a few times. Here the CDR3 reads CSATEGSQNQPQHF. DNA for the CDR3: TGCAGTGCTACCGAGGGCAGTCAGAATCAGCCCCAGCATTTT. V usage is TRBV20-1 and J usage is TRBJ1-5; no reliable D call. V lost 4 bases, J lost 4 bases, and 14 bases lay in between. This CDR3 has 14 residues. Germline-derived CDR1 and CDR2 are DFQATT and SNEGSKA (reference sequence).

This clonotype has just a few counts. The chain has TRBV7-2 and TRBJ2-3; 7 nucleotides agree with TRBD2. Germline loops: CDR1 SGHTA, CDR2 FQGNSA. V lost 0 bases to trimming and J lost 4 bases; unmatched junction nucleotides: 4. The CDR3 totals 15 residues. The CDR3 sequence is CASSLAGGVADTQYF. As DNA, the CDR3 is TGTGCCAGCAGCTTAGCGGGAGGGGTCGCAGATACGCAGTATTTT.

The chain is built from TRBV11-3 and TRBJ2-1; a weak D match, TRBD1 (6 bases). Germline V gene data show CDR1 as SGHNT and CDR2 as YENEEA. Trimming shortened V by 1 base and J by 0 bases, and 13 bases separated the two germline ends. The CDR3 has 17 amino acids. DNA for the CDR3: TGTGCCAGCAGCTTAGGGGGACATCTGAGCTCCTACAATGAGCAGTTCTTC. Residues: CASSLGGHLSSYNEQFF.

The V and J genes are TRBV7-9 and TRBJ1-5; D remains ambiguous. V lost 3 bases to trimming and J lost 4 bases, with 13 bases between them. Germline CDR1 reads SEHNR; CDR2 reads FQNEAQ (reference sequence). CDR3 size: 15 residues. CDR3 amino acids: CASSFSGPVNQPQHF. The CDR3 DNA is TGTGCCAGCAGCTTTTCCGGACCAGTAAATCAGCCCCAGCATTTT.

This chain connects TRBV7-2 to TRBJ1-1, with D unclear. V was clipped by 6 bases and J by 3 bases, with 11 bases between them. From germline, CDR1 is SGHTA and CDR2 FQGNSA. The CDR3 loop spans 13 amino acids. The chain's CDR3 is CASSLQRDTEAFF. The DNA of the CDR3 is TGTGCCAGCAGTCTCCAACGGGACACTGAAGCTTTCTTT.

This clonotype was detected a few times. The gene calls are TRBV6-6 and TRBJ1-4, with no clear D. Between the trimmed V and J ends, which lost 6 bases and 7 bases, there was a span of 6 bases. The CDR3 sequence is 11 residues long. CDR1 is MNHNY, CDR2 SVGAGI, per germline (reference sequence). The CDR3 DNA follows: TGTGCCAGCAGCCTCGCTGAAAAACTGTTTTTT. Protein: CASSLAEKLFF.

A few counts support this clonotype. V is TRBV9 and J is TRBJ1-3, with 8 nucleotides matching TRBD1. This CDR3 is built from 16 residues. V dropped 3 bases and J dropped 3; count of bases not matched to a gene: 8. CDR1 SGDLS and CDR2 YYNGEE come from the germline V gene. This CDR3 is CASSDRQGFYGNTIYF. CDR3 DNA: TGTGCCAGCAGCGATCGACAGGGGTTTTATGGAAACACCATATATTTT.

This clonotype was seen a few times. DNA for the CDR3: TGTGCCAGCATCAGTCCCGGACAGTTGAGGTACGAGCAGTACTTC. Protein sequence: CASISPGQLRYEQYF. The rearrangement uses TRBV2 and TRBJ2-7; TRBD1 might be the D (6 bases). The CDR3 has 15 amino acids. V lost 7 bases and J lost 4, with 20 bases in between. The germline V gene encodes CDR1 SNHLY and CDR2 FYNNEI.

This clonotype came up a few times. The chain combines TRBV29-1 with TRBJ2-5; 10 bases align to TRBD1. After removal of 1 base from V and 5 bases from J, the junction contained 1 base not matched to a gene. The CDR3 is 13 amino acids. Germline V gives CDR1 SQVTM, CDR2 ANQGSEA. CDR3 coding DNA: TGCAGCGTTGAAGGGGACAGGGGTGAGACCCAGTACTTC. Amino acid sequence: CSVEGDRGETQYF.

This clonotype has a handful of counts. The genes are TRBV6-6 and TRBJ2-1, with 14 bases lining up with TRBD2. Trimming took 6 bases from V and 6 from J; bases not matched to a gene: 4. Germline CDR1 is MNHNY and CDR2 is SVGAGI (reference sequence). The CDR3 spans 15 residues. The CDR3 is CASRLGTSGGNEQFF. The CDR3 nucleotides are TGTGCCAGCAGACTAGGGACTAGCGGGGGCAATGAGCAGTTCTTC.

The chain carries TRBV20-1 and TRBJ2-1, with D tentatively TRBD1 or TRBD2 (5 bases each). The CDR3 runs 15 residues. Germline-derived CDR1 and CDR2 are DFQATT and SNEGSKA (reference sequence). V gave up 6 bases and J gave up 5 bases, with 20 bases separating them. The CDR3 sequence: CSAAAGTSPDNEQFF. CDR3 sequence (DNA): TGCAGTGCAGCCGCCGGGACGTCGCCCGACAATGAGCAGTTCTTC.

This clonotype was seen a handful of times. This chain joins TRBV6-6 and TRBJ2-1; a possible D gene is TRBD2 (6 bases). The CDR3 covers 14 residues. Between the trimmed V and J ends, which lost 0 bases and 7 bases, there was a span of 10 bases. Germline lookup yields CDR1 MNHNY and CDR2 SVGAGI (reference sequence). Here the CDR3 DNA reads TGTGCCAGCAGTTACTCGGAGGGGCGGAATGAGCAGTTCTTC. Its translation: CASSYSEGRNEQFF.

The chain carries TRBV20-1 and TRBJ1-2; D ambiguous. The germline V and J ends were trimmed by 0 bases and 3 bases, with 14 bases remaining between them. The CDR3 loop spans 15 amino acids. The germline V gene encodes CDR1 DFQATT and CDR2 SNEGSKA (reference sequence). The DNA of the CDR3 is TGCAGTGCTAGAGATCCCCAAATCTTGCACTATGGCTACACCTTC. This encodes CSARDPQILHYGYTF.

This chain uses TRBV28 with TRBJ2-7; 16 bases are shared with TRBD2. The CDR3 is made up of 18 amino acids. V dropped 5 bases and J dropped 7; count of bases not matched to a gene: 14. The germline V gene has CDR1 MDHEN and CDR2 SYDVKM. The DNA of the CDR3 is TGTGCCAGCAGTCTTATTGGCCCGGGACTAGCGGGAGGGCCAGAGCAGTACTTC. This translates into CASSLIGPGLAGGPEQYF.

This chain links TRBV20-1 with TRBJ2-7; 9 bases align to TRBD2. The V gene's germline CDR1 is DFQATT and CDR2 SNEGSKA (reference sequence). The junction had 8 bases not matched to a gene; V was cut back by 3 bases and J by 2 bases. The CDR3 covers 15 residues. DNA for the CDR3: TGCAGTGCTAGTCTCGCTGCGGGAGGGACCTACGAGCAGTACTTC. This encodes CSASLAAGGTYEQYF.

The chain has TRBV5-4 and TRBJ2-1, with 10 bases aligning to TRBD1. This CDR3 is 14 amino acids long. V trimming: 2 bases; J trimming: 8 bases; junction bases outside the gene matches: 4. Germline CDR1 SGHNT, CDR2 YYREEE (reference sequence). As DNA, the CDR3 is TGTGCCAGCAGCTTACAGACAGGGGGCCATGAGCAGTTCTTC. Translated, it gives CASSLQTGGHEQFF.

This clonotype was seen more than once but under ten times. V gene TRBV29-1 combines with J gene TRBJ1-5, with D maybe TRBD1 (5 bases). Germline assignment: CDR1 SQVTM and CDR2 ANQGSEA. Trimming pared 7 bases from V and 5 bases from J, leaving 15 bases between. This CDR3 is 13 amino acids long. CDR3 protein: CSASWGVDQPQHF. The CDR3 nucleotides read TGCAGCGCCAGTTGGGGGGTGGATCAGCCCCAGCATTTT.

V is TRBV20-1 and J is TRBJ2-3; D tentatively fits TRBD1 or TRBD2 (6 bases each). V shed 1 base and J shed 5 bases, with 13 bases lying between them. Germline CDR1 and CDR2: DFQATT and SNEGSKA (reference sequence). The CDR3 is 14 amino acids. The CDR3 here is CSARVFEGGDTQYF. CDR3 nucleotides: TGCAGTGCTAGAGTCTTCGAGGGGGGAGATACGCAGTATTTT.

The chain couples TRBV3-1 to TRBJ2-7, with a tentative D call TRBD1 (5 bases). CDR3 length: 14 amino acids. Germline V CDR1 and CDR2: LGHDT, YNNKEL (reference sequence). V was cut by 6 bases and J by 3 bases, with 15 bases left in between. The DNA of the CDR3 is TGTGCCAGCAGTCGGCAGGGCAGACTCTACGAGCAGTACTTC. Translation: CASSRQGRLYEQYF.

This clonotype was seen ten or more times. The chain recombines TRBV3-1 with TRBJ2-7; 7 bases align to TRBD2. After removal of 0 bases from V and 5 bases from J, the junction contained 10 bases not matched to a gene. CDR3 size: 16 residues. The germline V gene encodes CDR1 LGHDT and CDR2 YNNKEL (reference sequence). CDR3 sequence: CASSQDPAGEGNEQYF. In DNA form, the CDR3 reads TGTGCCAGCAGCCAAGACCCCGCGGGAGAGGGTAACGAGCAGTACTTC.

This sequence joins TRBV20-1 and TRBJ1-1; D unclear. Trimming stripped 3 bases from V and 4 bases from J, with 6 bases between. CDR3 length: 11 residues. Germline CDR1 DFQATT, CDR2 SNEGSKA (reference sequence). The CDR3 bases are TGCAGTGCTAGGTGGATCACTGAAGCTTTCTTT. The encoded protein is CSARWITEAFF.